Below, 11 T cell receptor beta chains from the same sample are listed, as sequenced in a study of cytomegalovirus exposure and HLA in healthy donors. PCR primers comprised 60 Vbeta and 13 Jbeta primers. Assay: immunoSEQ multiplex PCR; the TCRdb copy retains only in-frame clones and omits some. This table holds around 190,000 clones, around 86% found once. The specimen was PBMCs. These receptors were obtained from a woman aged 18-29 years in good health and CMV-seronegative.

Only one count was recorded for this clone. V gene TRBV2 combines with J gene TRBJ2-1; D might be TRBD1 (6 bases). This CDR3 is 13 amino acids long. Germline V gives CDR1 SNHLY, CDR2 FYNNEI. Trimming left V 2 bases short and J 13 bases short, with 15 bases between. The CDR3 spells CASSELARGGQFF. The CDR3 DNA sequence: TGTGCCAGCAGTGAACTAGCCCGAGGGGGTCAGTTCTTC.

The chain employs TRBV2 and TRBJ1-5; no clear D gene. The CDR3 is 13 residues long. V was shortened by 1 base and J by 7 bases, with 8 bases between the two germline ends. Germline V gives CDR1 SNHLY, CDR2 FYNNEI. Here the CDR3 reads CASSEVEAQPQHF. The CDR3 DNA sequence: TGTGCCAGCAGTGAAGTGGAGGCACAGCCCCAGCATTTT.

The V and J genes are TRBV7-9 and TRBJ1-2; 7 nucleotides match TRBD1. CDR3 length: 13 amino acids. The J segment lost 3 bases and the V segment lost 3 bases, leaving 1 base of the junction unmatched. Germline V lookup: CDR1 SEHNR, CDR2 FQNEAQ (reference sequence). The CDR3 loop is CASSLGTDYGYTF. The CDR3 DNA sequence: TGTGCCAGCAGCTTGGGGACAGACTATGGCTACACCTTC.

The J gene is TRBJ1-2, the V gene TRBV6-4; possibly TRBD1 for D (6 bases). Germline V gene sequence: CDR1 MRHNA, CDR2 SNTAGT. Trimming took 0 bases from V and 4 from J, leaving 12 bases between them. The CDR3 sequence is 15 residues long. CDR3 DNA: TGTGCCAGCAGTGACTCGGGGGCAGGACTCTATGGCTACACCTTC. As protein: CASSDSGAGLYGYTF.

This sequence joins TRBV30 and TRBJ1-1, with D possibly being TRBD1 (6 bases). V lost 0 bases to trimming and J lost 0 bases, with 11 bases between them. The CDR3 runs 15 residues. The germline gives CDR1 GTSNPN, CDR2 SVGIG (reference sequence). The CDR3 reads CAWSVRGNMNTEAFF. The CDR3 DNA sequence: TGTGCCTGGAGTGTAAGGGGGAACATGAACACTGAAGCTTTCTTT.

This clone has only one observation. The J gene is TRBJ1-6, the V gene TRBV30, with no clear D. V dropped 5 bases and J dropped 9 bases, with 17 bases sitting between them. Germline CDR1 GTSNPN, CDR2 SVGIG (reference sequence). The CDR3 is 14 amino acids. In DNA, the CDR3 is TGTGCCTGGGAAAGCAAGAGGGAAACTTCACCCCTCCACTTT. Its protein product is CAWESKRETSPLHF.

The chain employs TRBV21-1 and TRBJ2-2; TRBD1 reflects the table's D call only, with no check against the DNA. TRBV21-1 is listed as a pseudogene. The CDR3 totals 17 residues. The CDR3 DNA reads TGTGCCAGCAGCAAATCCGGACAGGTCCGTAACACCGGGGAGCTGTTTTTT. Its translation: CASSKSGQVRNTGELFF.

This clone showed up just once. The chain combines TRBV6-5 with TRBJ1-3; D may be TRBD1 (5 bases). CDR1 and CDR2 from the germline V gene are MNHEY and SVGAGI. The germline V and J ends were trimmed by 11 bases and 2 bases, with 16 bases remaining between them. The CDR3 has 14 residues. CDR3 sequence (DNA): TGTGCCGTCCGTCCGGGGGTGACTGGAAACACCATATATTTT. Its protein product is CAVRPGVTGNTIYF.

V and J are TRBV19 and TRBJ2-3, with D maybe TRBD2 (5 bases). The CDR3 has 13 amino acids. Per germline, CDR1 LNHDA and CDR2 SQIVND (reference sequence). Trimming left V 1 base short and J 3 bases short, with 5 bases between. The CDR3 nucleotides are TGTGCCAGTAGTATAGGAGGGACAGATACGCAGTATTTT. Translation gives CASSIGGTDTQYF.

With respect to this clone: Other DNA sequences within the sample encode an identical CDR3. CDR3 region: CASRRGLADNEQFF. In DNA form, the CDR3 reads TGCGCCAGCAGACGGGGACTAGCGGACAATGAGCAGTTCTTC. The chain recombines TRBV5-1 with TRBJ2-1, with 11 bases identical to TRBD2. This CDR3 comprises 14 residues. V lost 5 bases to trimming and J lost 5 bases; unmatched junction nucleotides: 3. Germline V lookup: CDR1 SGHRS, CDR2 YFSETQ.

The V gene is TRBV9, the J gene TRBJ2-1; D might be TRBD1 (6 bases). The germline V gene encodes CDR1 SGDLS and CDR2 YYNGEE. Trimming cost V 0 bases and J 9 bases, with 13 bases left between them. This CDR3 has 14 residues. The CDR3 loop is CASSVEGGGSEQFF. DNA of the CDR3: TGTGCCAGCAGCGTAGAAGGGGGTGGCAGTGAGCAGTTCTTC.